This TCR beta chain was captured by sequencing in a study of blood T cell repertoires in COVID-19. The wider study: The cDNA or gDNA used as material had been derived from T cells, B-cell-depleted T cells, or PBMCs.

Original analysis: Reference gene primers were amplified, and this amplification served to estimate nucleated cell counts. Profiling relied on immunoSEQ multiplex PCR, and the TCRdb table lists in-frame clones only, not all of them. The V and J calls and clone size were taken over from that table, and D and trimming were inferred from the DNA. The table includes 250,000 to 300,000 clones, 85% to 90% detected once. Participants came from about 24 US areas, aged roughly 18 to 95 years. All recovered Cohort 3 donors got two negative PCRs, got clearance, or saw symptom resolution. The sequence derives from a woman aged 55 to 70 who had recovered from COVID-19. Input material: PBMCs or T cells enriched from blood (not recorded which).

CDR3 sequence (DNA): TGTGCCAGCAGCGTGCACTCCTCCGTAGCGGAGCAGTACTTC. Residues: CASSVHSSVAEQYF. The chain recombines TRBV9 with TRBJ2-7; tentatively, D is TRBD2 (5 bases). CDR3 length: 14 residues. Trimming stripped 2 bases from V and 7 bases from J, with 16 bases between. Germline assignment: CDR1 SGDLS and CDR2 YYNGEE.